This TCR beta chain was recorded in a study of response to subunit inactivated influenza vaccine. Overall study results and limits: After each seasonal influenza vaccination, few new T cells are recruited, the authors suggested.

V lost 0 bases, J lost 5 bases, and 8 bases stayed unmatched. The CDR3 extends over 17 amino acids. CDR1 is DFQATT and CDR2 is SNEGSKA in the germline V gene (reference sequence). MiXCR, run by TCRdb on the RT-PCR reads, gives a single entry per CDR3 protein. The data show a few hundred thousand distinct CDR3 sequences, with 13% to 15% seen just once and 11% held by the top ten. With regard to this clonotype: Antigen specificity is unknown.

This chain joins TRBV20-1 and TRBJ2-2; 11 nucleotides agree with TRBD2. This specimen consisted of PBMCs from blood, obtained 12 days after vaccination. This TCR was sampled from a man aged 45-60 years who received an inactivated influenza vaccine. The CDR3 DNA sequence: TGCAGTGCTAGAGATAGGAGACTAGCGGGATTTACCGGGGAGCTGTTTTTT. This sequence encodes CSARDRRLAGFTGELFF.